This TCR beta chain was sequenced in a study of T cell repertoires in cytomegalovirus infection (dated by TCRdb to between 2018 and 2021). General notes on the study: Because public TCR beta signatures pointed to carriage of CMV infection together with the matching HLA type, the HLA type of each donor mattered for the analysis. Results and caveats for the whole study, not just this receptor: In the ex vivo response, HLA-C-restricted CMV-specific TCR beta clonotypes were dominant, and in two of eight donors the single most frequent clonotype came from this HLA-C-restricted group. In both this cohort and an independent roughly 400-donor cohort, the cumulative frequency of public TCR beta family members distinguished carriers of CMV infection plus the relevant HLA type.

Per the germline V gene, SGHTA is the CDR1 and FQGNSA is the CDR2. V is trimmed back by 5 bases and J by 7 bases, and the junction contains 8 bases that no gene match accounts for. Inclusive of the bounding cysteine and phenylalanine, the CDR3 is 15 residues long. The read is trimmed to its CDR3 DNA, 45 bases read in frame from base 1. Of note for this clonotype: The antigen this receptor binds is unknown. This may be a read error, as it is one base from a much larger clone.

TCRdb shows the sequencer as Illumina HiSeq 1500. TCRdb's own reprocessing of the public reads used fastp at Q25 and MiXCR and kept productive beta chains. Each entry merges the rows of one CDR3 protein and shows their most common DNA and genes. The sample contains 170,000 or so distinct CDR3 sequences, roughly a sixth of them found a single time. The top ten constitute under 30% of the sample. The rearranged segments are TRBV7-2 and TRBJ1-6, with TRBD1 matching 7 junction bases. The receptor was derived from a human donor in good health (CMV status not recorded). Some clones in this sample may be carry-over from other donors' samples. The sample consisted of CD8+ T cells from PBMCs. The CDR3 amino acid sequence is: CASSTGVGGNSPLHF. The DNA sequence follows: TGTGCCAGCAGCACAGGGGTGGGTGGGAATTCACCCCTCCACTTT.